The entry below gives a single T cell receptor (beta chain) sequence along with its context. Assay used: immunoSEQ multiplex PCR; TCRdb lists only in-frame clones, some missing. Altogether about 49,000 clones are present, 85% to 95% being singletons, with the ten largest covering approximately 1.4%. The V end lost 2 bases, the J end lost 3 bases, and 11 bases lay between the germline ends. Germline V gene lookup returns CDR1 MDHEN and CDR2 SYDVKM. The CDR3 is made up of 15 amino acids. These data come from a study of cytomegalovirus exposure and HLA in healthy donors. Looking at the study overall: In a later analysis, the roughly 120 validation repertoires were reported to have used the same platform as the 550 to 850 first-cohort repertoires.

V is TRBV28 and J is TRBJ1-3; no clear D. The sequence derives from a man younger than 35 in good health and CMV-seronegative. The sequencing input was PBMCs. For the CDR3, the DNA is TGTGCCAGCAGTTTAACGGGTAGAGGTGGAAACACCATATATTTT. Its translation is CASSLTGRGGNTIYF.